These 5 T cell receptor beta chains originate from one sample sequenced in a study of response to subunit inactivated influenza vaccine. TCRdb passed the RT-PCR reads through MiXCR, listing each CDR3 protein once. The sample records around 190,000 distinct CDR3 sequences, around 9% being singletons. The sample was non-naive T cells sorted from PBMCs, taken on the day of vaccination. These receptors were taken from a man aged 50 to 59 who received an inactivated influenza vaccine.

This clonotype was seen a handful of times. The V call is TRBV12-3 or TRBV12-4, the J call TRBJ1-2; D might be TRBD1 (6 bases). This CDR3 has 12 amino acids. Trimming pared 6 bases from V and 5 bases from J, leaving 10 bases between. CDR3 in amino acids: CASSEDSYGYTF. The CDR3 DNA sequence: TGTGCCAGCAGCGAGGACAGTTATGGCTACACCTTC.

This clonotype was counted ten times or more. The rearrangement links TRBV20-1 to TRBJ2-7; TRBD1 is a possible D gene (5 bases). The CDR3 spans 11 residues. V was pared by 5 bases and J by 3 bases, with 8 bases between. From germline, CDR1 is DFQATT and CDR2 SNEGSKA (reference sequence). DNA for the CDR3: TGCAGTGCTCCCGACAGCTACGAGCAGTACTTC. It specifies CSAPDSYEQYF.

The V gene is TRBV11-2, the J gene TRBJ1-2; TRBD1 matches 7 bases. V lost 5 bases and J lost 4; bases outside the gene matches: 13. Germline CDR1 is SGHAT and CDR2 is FQNNGV. The CDR3 sequence is 16 residues long. The CDR3 protein is CASSEVQGPRSYGYTF. For the CDR3, the DNA is TGTGCCAGCAGCGAAGTACAGGGGCCACGCAGCTATGGCTACACCTTC.

There are a few counts of this clonotype. Mismatch with germline at one junction end may stem from a read error. The genes are TRBV7-7 and TRBJ2-5; the D is unclear. The CDR3 sequence is 15 residues long. Per germline, CDR1 SSHAT and CDR2 FNYEAQ (reference sequence). The CDR3 loop reads CASSLGRLWQETQYF. The CDR3 coding sequence is TGTGCTAGCAGCTTAGGAAGGTTGTGGCAAGAGACCCAGTACTTC.

In its sample, this clonotype was seen many times. This chain joins TRBV20-1 and TRBJ1-4; 9 nucleotides align to TRBD1. CDR3 size: 12 residues. Germline CDR1 is DFQATT and CDR2 is SNEGSKA (reference sequence). J was trimmed by 7 bases and V by 5 bases; bases with no gene match: 2. This chain's CDR3 is CSAGQGSEKLFF. The CDR3 DNA reads as TGCAGTGCTGGACAGGGGAGTGAAAAACTGTTTTTT.